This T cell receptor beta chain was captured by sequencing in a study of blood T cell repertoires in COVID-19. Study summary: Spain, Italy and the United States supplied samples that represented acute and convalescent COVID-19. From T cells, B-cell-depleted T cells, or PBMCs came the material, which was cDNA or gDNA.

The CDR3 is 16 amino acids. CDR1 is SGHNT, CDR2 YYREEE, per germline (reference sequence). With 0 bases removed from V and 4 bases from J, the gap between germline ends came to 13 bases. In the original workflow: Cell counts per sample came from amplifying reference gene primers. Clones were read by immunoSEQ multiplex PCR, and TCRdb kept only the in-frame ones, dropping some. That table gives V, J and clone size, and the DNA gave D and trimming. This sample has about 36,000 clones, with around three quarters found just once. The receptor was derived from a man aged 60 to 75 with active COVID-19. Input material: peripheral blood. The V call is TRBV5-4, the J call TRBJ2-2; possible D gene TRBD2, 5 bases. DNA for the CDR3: TGTGCCAGCAGCTTGGTTCGGGGTCGGAGCACCGGGGAGCTGTTTTTT. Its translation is CASSLVRGRSTGELFF.